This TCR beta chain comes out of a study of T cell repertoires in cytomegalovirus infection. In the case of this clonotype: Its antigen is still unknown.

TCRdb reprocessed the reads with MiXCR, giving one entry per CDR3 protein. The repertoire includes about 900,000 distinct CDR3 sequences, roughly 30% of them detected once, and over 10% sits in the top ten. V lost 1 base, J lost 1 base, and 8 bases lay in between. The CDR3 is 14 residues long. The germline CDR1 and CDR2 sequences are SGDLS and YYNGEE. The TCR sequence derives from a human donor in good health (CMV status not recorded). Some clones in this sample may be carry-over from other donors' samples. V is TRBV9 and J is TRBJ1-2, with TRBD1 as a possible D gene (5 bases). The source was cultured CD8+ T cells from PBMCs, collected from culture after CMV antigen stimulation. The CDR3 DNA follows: TGTGCCAGCAGCGTATGGGGGGGTAACTATGGCTACACCTTC. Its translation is CASSVWGGNYGYTF.